Below are 15 T cell receptor beta chains sequenced from a single sample in a study of blood T cell repertoires in COVID-19. Here immunoSEQ multiplex PCR was the method, and the copy in TCRdb shows in-frame clones only, minus some. The sample includes approximately 130,000 clones, 80% to 90% of them seen just once. The sample consisted of peripheral blood. These receptors were collected from a man at least 80 years old with active or convalescent COVID-19.

The V and J genes are TRBV4-3 and TRBJ2-7, with D possibly TRBD1 on 7 matching bases. This CDR3 has 15 residues. Trimming removed 1 base from V and 5 bases from J, with 15 bases in between. Germline V gene sequence: CDR1 LGHNA, CDR2 YSLEER. The CDR3 here is CASSQAYRGGDEQYF. The CDR3 nucleotides read TGCGCCAGCAGCCAAGCGTACAGGGGAGGCGACGAGCAGTACTTC.

The sample holds one count of this clone. This chain uses TRBV9 with TRBJ2-5; D remains unclear. Germline V gene sequence: CDR1 SGDLS, CDR2 YYNGEE. Trimming took off 0 bases at V and 5 bases at J, with 14 bases between the two ends. This CDR3 comprises 15 residues. The CDR3 DNA reads TGTGCCAGCAGCGTAGGCCCGATCCTGAGGGAGACCCAGTACTTC. This translates into CASSVGPILRETQYF.

The chain has TRBV4-3 and TRBJ2-3; TRBD2 matches 9 bases. The CDR3 spans 15 residues. Germline loops: CDR1 LGHNA, CDR2 YSLEER. Germline trimming cut 6 bases from V and 3 bases from J; bases unmatched to any gene: 7. The CDR3 protein is CASRQSSGETDTQYF. The CDR3, as DNA: TGCGCCAGCAGACAGTCTAGCGGGGAGACAGATACGCAGTATTTT.

The chain uses TRBV7-2 and TRBJ2-3; 7 bases are a match to TRBD2. This CDR3 has 12 residues. Trimming took 4 bases from V and 5 from J; bases not matched to a gene: 0. CDR1 is SGHTA and CDR2 is FQGNSA in the germline V gene. The CDR3 spells CASSSGGDTQYF. DNA of the CDR3: TGTGCCAGCAGCTCGGGAGGAGATACGCAGTATTTT.

Only a few counts were recorded for this clone. This rearrangement joins TRBV5-1 to TRBJ1-1; D gene ambiguous. V lost 0 bases and J lost 3, with 9 bases in between. Germline V gene lookup returns CDR1 SGHRS and CDR2 YFSETQ. This CDR3 is 14 amino acids long. DNA for the CDR3: TGCGCCAGCAGCTTGGATCCGGAGGACACTGAAGCTTTCTTT. Translated: CASSLDPEDTEAFF.

The chain is built from TRBV6-2 or TRBV6-3 and TRBJ1-6, with 7 bases lining up with TRBD1. CDR1 is MNHEY and CDR2 is SVGEGT in the germline V gene. Trimming took 6 bases from V and 7 from J; bases not matched to a gene: 6. There are 14 residues in the CDR3. CDR3 sequence (DNA): TGTGCCAGCAGCCGACAGGGTGGCAATTCACCCCTCCACTTT. It is translated as CASSRQGGNSPLHF.

The genes are TRBV6-5 and TRBJ1-4; D not resolved. This CDR3 has 13 residues. Germline V gives CDR1 MNHEY, CDR2 SVGAGI. V was trimmed by 6 bases and J by 5 bases, leaving 10 bases between them. The CDR3 here is CASREDTNEKLFF. Written as DNA, the CDR3 is TGTGCCAGCAGGGAGGATACGAATGAAAAACTGTTTTTT.

The V and J genes are TRBV28 and TRBJ2-7, with a tentative D call TRBD1 (6 bases). Germline assignment: CDR1 MDHEN and CDR2 SYDVKM. The ends were cut back, 4 bases at V and 2 bases at J, with 15 bases in the middle. The CDR3 has 15 amino acids. CDR3 in amino acids: CASSSTGFDTYEQYF. DNA of the CDR3: TGTGCCAGCAGTTCCACAGGGTTTGACACCTACGAGCAGTACTTC.

The rearrangement uses TRBV7-2 and TRBJ2-7; 7 nucleotides line up with TRBD1. Germline-derived CDR1 and CDR2 are SGHTA and FQGNSA. This CDR3 has 14 amino acids. The trim removed 3 bases at V and 7 bases at J, leaving 9 bases unmatched. The CDR3 spells CASSFSRQGKEQYF. CDR3 nucleotides: TGTGCCAGCAGCTTCAGTAGACAGGGCAAGGAGCAGTACTTC.

The chain combines TRBV6-5 with TRBJ2-3; 9 bases are shared with TRBD1. J lost 1 base, V lost 9 bases, and 5 bases had no gene match. Germline CDR1 is MNHEY and CDR2 is SVGAGI. The CDR3 sequence is 14 residues long. This chain's CDR3 is CASTGGAGTDTQYF. The DNA of the CDR3 is TGTGCCAGTACAGGGGGCGCGGGCACAGATACGCAGTATTTT.

CDR3 loop: CATSRERGTVYGYTF. DNA of the CDR3: TGTGCCACCAGCAGAGAAAGGGGGACAGTATATGGCTACACCTTC. The V gene is TRBV15, the J gene TRBJ1-2; 7 bases fit TRBD1. Germline-derived CDR1 and CDR2 are LNHNV and YYDKDF (reference sequence). This CDR3 is built from 15 residues. J lost 5 bases, V lost 0 bases, and 6 bases had no gene match. Using reference TRBV15 and TRBJ1-2 for the parts outside the CDR3, the full variable domain is DAMVIQNPRYQVTQFGKPVTLSCSQTLNHNVMYWYQQKSSQAPKLLFHYYDKDFNNEADTPDNFQSRRPNTSFCFLDIRSPGLGDTAMYLCATSRERGTVYGYTFGSGTRLTVV.

This chain joins TRBV4-3 and TRBJ2-2; D possibly corresponds to TRBD1 (6 bases). Trimming took off 3 bases at V and 1 base at J, with 12 bases between the two ends. CDR1 is LGHNA, CDR2 YSLEER, per germline. CDR3 size: 16 residues. DNA of the CDR3: TGCGCCAGCAGCCAGCTCGACAGGAGGAACACCGGGGAGCTGTTTTTT. The encoded protein is CASSQLDRRNTGELFF.

This clone has only a few counts. The V and J genes are TRBV6-5 and TRBJ2-2, with 8 bases identical to TRBD1. J was trimmed by 3 bases and V by 6 bases; bases with no gene match: 6. Germline CDR1 is MNHEY and CDR2 is SVGAGI. The CDR3 is 15 residues long. CDR3: CASRDRAWDTGELFF. In DNA form, the CDR3 reads TGTGCCAGCAGGGACAGGGCTTGGGACACCGGGGAGCTGTTTTTT.

This CDR3 reads CASSLPSGVNTGELFF. CDR3 nucleotide sequence: TGTGCCAGCAGCTTGCCTAGCGGGGTAAACACCGGGGAGCTGTTTTTT. This chain connects TRBV5-6 to TRBJ2-2; 9 bases are shared with TRBD2. The CDR3 has 16 residues. CDR1 is SGHDT, CDR2 YYEEEE, per germline. The trim removed 1 base at V and 2 bases at J, leaving 3 bases unmatched. Filled out from reference TRBV5-6 and TRBJ2-2, the complete variable domain reads DAGVTQSPTHLIKTRGQQVTLRCSPKSGHDTVSWYQQALGQGPQFIFQYYEEEERQRGNFPDRFSGHQFPNYSSELNVNALLLGDSALYLCASSLPSGVNTGELFFGEGSRLTVL.

The chain has TRBV6-2 or TRBV6-3 and TRBJ1-5, with D hard to call. V was shortened by 6 bases and J by 9 bases, with 15 bases between the two germline ends. Per the germline V gene, CDR1 is MNHEY and CDR2 is SVGEGT. This CDR3 comprises 13 residues. DNA for the CDR3: TGTGCCAGCAGCCCCGAGGAGGGCCTGCCCCAGCATTTT. Translation gives CASSPEEGLPQHF.